The rows below give T cell receptor beta chains drawn from one sample of a study of blood T cell repertoires in COVID-19. Sequencing used immunoSEQ multiplex PCR; TCRdb keeps in-frame clones, though not all of them. Counted here are a few hundred thousand clones, approximately 89% occurring once; the ten biggest clones make up around 3.2%. Sequencing was performed on PBMCs or T cells enriched from blood (not recorded which). The receptors here all came from a woman aged 40-49 years who had been exposed to COVID-19. The CDR3 runs from the conserved cysteine through the conserved F or W. The D gene is left open where the match is weak. Rows may omit the clone size; those that give it use once, few, many or a size class.

clone_size d_call j_call v_call cdr3_nt cdr3_aa
. . TRBJ2-1 TRBV4-3 TGCGCCAGCAGCCAAGATCGGGGGATGTACAATGAGCAGTTCTTC CASSQDRGMYNEQFF
once . TRBJ1-6 TRBV4-1 TGCGCCAGCAGCCAAGAAAGCGTCCTTTCACCCCTCCACTTT CASSQESVLSPLHF
. . TRBJ2-4 TRBV11-3 TGTGCCAGCGGGTGGGGGCCCAGTCTAGCCAAAAACATTCAGTACTTC CASGWGPSLAKNIQYF
few TRBD1 TRBJ1-5 TRBV5-1 TGCGCCAGCAGCTTGGATGGGGGACAGGGAAGTCAGCCCCAGCATTTT CASSLDGGQGSQPQHF
. . TRBJ1-1 TRBV18 TGTGCCAGCTCACTTCAAAAGAACACTGAAGCTTTCTTT CASSLQKNTEAFF
. TRBD1 TRBJ2-5 TRBV5-1 TGCGCCAGCAGTGACAGGGTGGTAGAGACCCAGTACTTC CASSDRVVETQYF
. . TRBJ1-3 TRBV11-1 TGTGCCAGCAGCTTAGGAGTCTCTGGAAACACCATATATTTT CASSLGVSGNTIYF
. TRBD2 TRBJ2-5 TRBV19 TGTGCCAGTAGTATAGCATTTTCTCGGGGGGGCCTCGGAGAGACCCAGTACTTC CASSIAFSRGGLGETQYF
. TRBD2 TRBJ2-2 TRBV9 TGTGCCAGCAGCGGACTAGCGGGGGGAACCGGGGAGCTGTTTTTT CASSGLAGGTGELFF
few . TRBJ1-3 TRBV9 TGTGCCAGCAGTGTCACAGGGCTTTCTGGAAACACCATATATTTT CASSVTGLSGNTIYF
. . TRBJ1-6 TRBV7-9 TGTGCCAGCAGCTTAGCCGGCAGGGATTCGTCACCCCTCCACTTT CASSLAGRDSSPLHF
. TRBD1 TRBJ2-3 TRBV5-1 TGTGCCAGCAGCGGACAGGGGGCGCTGGATACGCAGTATTTT CASSGQGALDTQYF
. . TRBJ1-6 TRBV7-2 TGTGCCAGCAGCTTAGGCCGACTTAATTCACCCCTCCACTTT CASSLGRLNSPLHF
. . TRBJ1-5 TRBV4-2 TGTGCCAGCAGCCAATACCGGGGTAGCAATCAGCCCCAGCATTTT CASSQYRGSNQPQHF
. TRBD1 TRBJ1-2 TRBV24-1 TGTGCCACCAGTGAAACAGGGGCCTATGGCTACACCTTC CATSETGAYGYTF
. TRBD2 TRBJ2-3 TRBV9 TGTGCCAGCAGCGCCTTCCCGGGACTAGGGGCCGGTGATACGCAGTATTTT CASSAFPGLGAGDTQYF
few . TRBJ2-7 TRBV6-2/TRBV6-3 TGTGCCAGCAGTCAGGAAACCTACGAGCAGTACTTC CASSQETYEQYF
. TRBD2 TRBJ2-1 TRBV6-1 TGTGCCAGCAGTGAAGGGGGACTAATGGATGAGCAGTTCTTC CASSEGGLMDEQFF
. . TRBJ1-1 TRBV9 TGTGCCAGCAGCGTTGACAGTTACACTGAAGCTTTCTTT CASSVDSYTEAFF
few TRBD1 TRBJ2-7 TRBV5-1 TGCGCCAGCAGCCCCACCGGGACAGGGGTTGGCGAGCAGTACTTC CASSPTGTGVGEQYF
. TRBD1 TRBJ1-5 TRBV7-8 TGTGCCAGCAGCTTAGACAGGGGATCAGGTCAGCCCCAGCATTTT CASSLDRGSGQPQHF
. TRBD2 TRBJ2-2 TRBV7-8 TGTGCCAGCAGCAAATCCGGGACTAGCGGGGGGGCCGGGGAGCTGTTTTTT CASSKSGTSGGAGELFF
once TRBD1 TRBJ2-4 TRBV6-4 TGTGCCAGCAAGGCACGAGCCAGGGACAGGTTCAAAAACATTCAGTACTTC CASKARARDRFKNIQYF
. . TRBJ1-2 TRBV9 TGTGCCAGCAGCGTAGGGACAGACCCTTACTATGGCTACACCTTC CASSVGTDPYYGYTF
few TRBD1 TRBJ1-5 TRBV28 TGTGCCAGCAGAAACCGGGACAGGGGCAATCAGCCCCAGCATTTT CASRNRDRGNQPQHF
. . TRBJ1-2 TRBV4-2 TGTGCCAGCAGCCAAGAGGAGGGGCGAGAGGAAAGGACCTTC CASSQEEGREERTF
once . TRBJ2-2 TRBV24-1 TGTGCCACCAGTGCGTCAGGCACCGGGGAGCTGTTTTTT CATSASGTGELFF
. . TRBJ2-7 TRBV6-2/TRBV6-3 TGTGCCAGCAGTTACCGGACAGCCAAGCCCGACGAGCAGTACTTC CASSYRTAKPDEQYF
. TRBD2 TRBJ2-1 TRBV19 TGTGCCAGTAGTATAAACGCGGGGGAGGGTCATGAGCAGTTCTTC CASSINAGEGHEQFF
. TRBD1 TRBJ1-2 TRBV2 TGTGCCAGCATCCCGACAGGGGTACGCTACACCTTC CASIPTGVRYTF
. . TRBJ1-5 TRBV18 TGTGCCAGCTCACCGTCGATGGACAGAAGCAATCAGCCCCAGCATTTT CASSPSMDRSNQPQHF
. TRBD1 TRBJ2-7 TRBV7-9 TGTGCCAGCAGCTTACCGGGACAGGGGGTCTACGAGCAGTACTTC CASSLPGQGVYEQYF
. TRBD1 TRBJ1-1 TRBV28 TGTGCCAGCAGCCTTGGGACAGCGAACACTGAAGCTTTCTTT CASSLGTANTEAFF
. . TRBJ2-1 TRBV27 TGTGCCAGCAGTTTTGGTCACAGAATTGTTGGCTACAATGAGCAGTTCTTC CASSFGHRIVGYNEQFF
. TRBD1 TRBJ2-3 TRBV11-1 TGTGCCAGCAGCAAACAGGGGGGAGGCCCAGATACGCAGTATTTT CASSKQGGGPDTQYF
. . TRBJ2-7 TRBV28 TGTGCCAGCAGTTTATGGCAGGGGGGATACGACGAGCAGTACTTC CASSLWQGGYDEQYF
. TRBD2 TRBJ2-7 TRBV6-2/TRBV6-3 TGTGCCAGCAGCCGGGAGGGACCCGGTTACGAGCAGTACTTC CASSREGPGYEQYF
. . TRBJ2-1 TRBV30 TGTGCCTGGGTGGACAGTCACAATGAGCAGTTCTTC CAWVDSHNEQFF
. TRBD1 TRBJ1-6 TRBV2 TGTGCCAGCAGGGGACAGGGGTATAATTCACCCCTCCACTTT CASRGQGYNSPLHF
. TRBD1 TRBJ1-2 TRBV30 TGTGCCTGGAGACCGACCGGGACAGGGGGCTTGAGTGGCTACACCTTC CAWRPTGTGGLSGYTF